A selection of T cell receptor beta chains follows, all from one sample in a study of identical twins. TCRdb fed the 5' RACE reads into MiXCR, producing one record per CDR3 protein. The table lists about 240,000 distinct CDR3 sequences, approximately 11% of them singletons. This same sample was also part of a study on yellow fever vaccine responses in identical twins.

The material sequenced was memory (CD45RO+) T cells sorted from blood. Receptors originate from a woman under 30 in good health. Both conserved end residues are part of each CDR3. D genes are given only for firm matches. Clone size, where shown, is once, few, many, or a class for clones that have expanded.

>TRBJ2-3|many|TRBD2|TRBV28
TGTGCCAGCAGTCCTGAGCGGGGTCGAACAGATACGCAGTATTTT
CASSPERGRTDTQYF
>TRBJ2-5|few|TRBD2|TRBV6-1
TGTGCCAGCAGGGTAGCGGGGGAAGAGACCCAGTACTTC
CASRVAGEETQYF
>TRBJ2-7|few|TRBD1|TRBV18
TGTGCCAGCTCACCACGGGACAGGGCCGGCACCTACGAGCAGTACTTC
CASSPRDRAGTYEQYF
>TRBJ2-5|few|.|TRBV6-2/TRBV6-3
TGTGCCAGCTTAAACCCGGACGGCACAGAGACCCAGTACTTC
CASLNPDGTETQYF
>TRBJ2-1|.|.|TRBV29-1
TGCAGCGTGACTGGTATGAATGAGCAGTTCTTC
CSVTGMNEQFF
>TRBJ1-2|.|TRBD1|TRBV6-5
TGTGCCAGCAGTTACGGGACAGTTGGCTATGGCTACACCTTC
CASSYGTVGYGYTF
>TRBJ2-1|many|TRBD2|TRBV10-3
TGTGCCATCAGCCAGACTAGCGGGAGCCTCAATGAGCAGTTCTTC
CAISQTSGSLNEQFF
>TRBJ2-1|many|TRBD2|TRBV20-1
TGCAGTGCTAGAGATCACGGCGGGGGAGACTACAATGAGCAGTTCTTC
CSARDHGGGDYNEQFF
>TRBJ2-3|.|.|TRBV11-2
TGTGCCAGCAGCCCGGGGTGGTGGGGCACAGATACGCAGTATTTT
CASSPGWWGTDTQYF
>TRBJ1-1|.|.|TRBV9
TGTGCCAGCAGCGTAGGACCGTGGAACACTGAAGCTTTCTTT
CASSVGPWNTEAFF
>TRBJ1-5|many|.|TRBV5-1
TGCGCCAGCAGACGCGACACGGGTCAGCCCCAGCATTTT
CASRRDTGQPQHF
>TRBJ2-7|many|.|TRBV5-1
TGCGCCAGCAGCTTGTCATGGACAGAGCCCTCCTACGAGCAGTACTTC
CASSLSWTEPSYEQYF
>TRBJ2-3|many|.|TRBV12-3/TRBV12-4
TGTGCCAGCAGCCCAGGGCGCACAGATACGCAGTATTTT
CASSPGRTDTQYF
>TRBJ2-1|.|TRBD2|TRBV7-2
TGTGCCAGCAGCCTTACTAGCGGGAATGGCAATGAGCAGTTCTTC
CASSLTSGNGNEQFF
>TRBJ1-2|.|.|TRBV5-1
TGCGCCAGCAGCTTGGGCGGTTCCGGGGGCCGAGGCTACACCTTC
CASSLGGSGGRGYTF
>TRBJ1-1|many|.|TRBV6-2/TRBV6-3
TGTGCCAGCAGTATCTTAGAGGTGAACACTGAAGCTTTCTTT
CASSILEVNTEAFF
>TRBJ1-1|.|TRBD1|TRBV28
TGTGCCAGCCCCAAAGGGACAGGGGGCGAGAACACTGAAGCTTTCTTT
CASPKGTGGENTEAFF
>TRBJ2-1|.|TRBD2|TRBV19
TGTGCCAGTAGTATAGATCCAGCGGGAGGGAGGAATGAGCAGTTCTTC
CASSIDPAGGRNEQFF
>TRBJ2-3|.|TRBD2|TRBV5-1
TGCGCCAGCAGCTTGGGACAGCGGGGGGGCGTAGGAGATACGCAGTATTTT
CASSLGQRGGVGDTQYF
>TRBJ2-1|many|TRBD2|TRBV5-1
TGCGCCAGCGGACAGACTAGCGGAAGCTCCTACAATGAGCAGTTCTTC
CASGQTSGSSYNEQFF
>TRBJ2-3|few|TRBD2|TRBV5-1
TGCGCCAGCAGCATTAGCGGGGGGCAGTCAGATACGCAGTATTTT
CASSISGGQSDTQYF
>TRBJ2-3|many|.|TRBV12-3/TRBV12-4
TGTGCCAGCAGTTCCTCTTCCCCTCCGCTGACGCAGTATTTT
CASSSSSPPLTQYF
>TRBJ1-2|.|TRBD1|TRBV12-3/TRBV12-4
TGTGCCAGCAGTACGAACGACAGGGCCGTCGGGGGCTACACCTTC
CASSTNDRAVGGYTF
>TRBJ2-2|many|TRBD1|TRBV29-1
TGCAGTGCGGGACAGGGGAACACCGGGGAGCTGTTTTTT
CSAGQGNTGELFF
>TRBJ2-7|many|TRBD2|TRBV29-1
TGCAGCGCTCGCCTAGCGGGCTCCTACGAGCAGTACTTC
CSARLAGSYEQYF
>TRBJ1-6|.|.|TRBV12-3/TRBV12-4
TGTGCCAGCAGTTTGGGGCAGAACACTAATTCACCCCTCCACTTT
CASSLGQNTNSPLHF